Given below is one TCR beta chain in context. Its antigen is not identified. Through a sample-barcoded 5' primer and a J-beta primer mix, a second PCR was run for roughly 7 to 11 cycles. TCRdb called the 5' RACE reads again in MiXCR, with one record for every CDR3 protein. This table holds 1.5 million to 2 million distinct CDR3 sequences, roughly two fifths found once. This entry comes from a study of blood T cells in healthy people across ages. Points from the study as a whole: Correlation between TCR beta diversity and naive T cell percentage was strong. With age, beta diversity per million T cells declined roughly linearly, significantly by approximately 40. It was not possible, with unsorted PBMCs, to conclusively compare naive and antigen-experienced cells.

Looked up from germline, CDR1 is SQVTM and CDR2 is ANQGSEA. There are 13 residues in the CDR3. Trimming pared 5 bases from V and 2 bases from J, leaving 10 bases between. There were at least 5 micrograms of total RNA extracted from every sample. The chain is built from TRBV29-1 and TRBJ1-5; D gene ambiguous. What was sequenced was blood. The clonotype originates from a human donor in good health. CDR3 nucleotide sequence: TGCAGCGTTCAGGTTACGGGCAATCAGCCCCAGCATTTT. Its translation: CSVQVTGNQPQHF.